These 16 T cell receptor beta chains share one sample of origin, sequenced in a study of T cells in Graves' hyperthyroidism and ophthalmopathy. From RNA transcripts, TCR beta CDR3 regions were amplified. HTBI primers drove first-round RT-PCR of the TCR CDR3. TCRdb recomputed calls from the multiplex PCR reads with MiXCR, one row per CDR3 protein. The table includes approximately 700,000 distinct CDR3 sequences, roughly 46% detected once. What was sequenced was peripheral blood or thyroid tissue (not recorded which). The receptors originated from an adult man with Graves' disease, either hyperthyroidism or ophthalmopathy (not recorded which).

This chain connects TRBV2 to TRBJ1-2; D may be TRBD1 (6 bases). Germline-derived CDR1 and CDR2 are SNHLY and FYNNEI. This CDR3 has 14 residues. V was shortened by 6 bases and J by 3 bases, with 14 bases between the two germline ends. The CDR3 DNA reads as TGTGCCAGCAGCGGACAGCCCGCCGACTATGGCTACACCTTC. Amino acid sequence: CASSGQPADYGYTF.

This clonotype occurred once. The chain combines TRBV29-1 with TRBJ1-1; D perhaps matches TRBD1 (6 bases). CDR3 size: 14 residues. Trimming pared 4 bases from V and 4 bases from J, leaving 16 bases between. CDR1 is SQVTM and CDR2 is ANQGSEA in the germline V gene. CDR3 loop: CSVAYGGAATEAFF. The CDR3 coding sequence is TGCAGCGTTGCTTACGGGGGGGCTGCCACTGAAGCTTTCTTT.

Only one count was recorded for this clonotype. The chain has TRBV29-1 and TRBJ1-5; D remains ambiguous. The V and J ends lost 3 bases and 3 bases respectively, with 6 bases between them. This CDR3 is built from 12 residues. The germline V gene has CDR1 SQVTM and CDR2 ANQGSEA. The CDR3 nucleotides are TGCAGCGTTGAGGACGACAATCAGCCCCAGCATTTT. This sequence encodes CSVEDDNQPQHF.

The J gene is TRBJ1-5, the V gene TRBV13, with a tentative D call TRBD1 (5 bases). The CDR3 is 14 residues long. V lost 8 bases, J lost 4 bases, and 15 bases lay in between. Germline CDR1 PRHDT, CDR2 FYEKMQ (reference sequence). The CDR3 spells CASRQEDINQPQHF. As DNA, the CDR3 is TGTGCCAGCCGCCAAGAGGACATTAATCAGCCCCAGCATTTT.

This clonotype was picked up a small number of times. J is TRBJ2-5 and V is TRBV27; D is possibly TRBD1 or TRBD2 (5 bases each). This CDR3 has 13 amino acids. V was clipped by 4 bases and J by 4 bases, with 10 bases between them. Germline V gene lookup returns CDR1 MNHEY and CDR2 SMNVEV (reference sequence). The CDR3 nucleotides are TGTGCCAGCAGTTACGCAGGGACAGAGACCCAGTACTTC. This encodes CASSYAGTETQYF.

This clonotype appeared a few times. The chain recombines TRBV9 with TRBJ2-7, with D possibly being TRBD2 (6 bases). V shed 5 bases and J shed 6 bases, with 18 bases lying between them. Germline V gene sequence: CDR1 SGDLS, CDR2 YYNGEE. The CDR3 is made up of 14 amino acids. CDR3 residues: CASSSGTLGAEQYF. The CDR3 nucleotides read TGTGCCAGCAGTTCAGGGACTCTCGGGGCCGAGCAGTACTTC. The complete variable domain, with remaining parts taken from reference TRBV9 and TRBJ2-7, reads DSGVTQTPKHLITATGQRVTLRCSPRSGDLSVYWYQQSLDQGLQFLIQYYNGEERAKGNILERFSAQQFPDLHSELNLSSLELGDSALYFCASSSGTLGAEQYFGPGTRLTVT.

The chain is built from TRBV20-1 and TRBJ2-5; 7 positions agree with TRBD2. CDR3 length: 13 residues. Germline values: CDR1 DFQATT, CDR2 SNEGSKA (reference sequence). J was trimmed by 2 bases and V by 1 base; bases with no gene match: 1. The chain's CDR3 is CSARVGGQETQYF. In DNA, the CDR3 is TGCAGTGCTAGAGTCGGGGGGCAAGAGACCCAGTACTTC.

This chain joins TRBV7-2 and TRBJ2-5; 11 bases fit TRBD2. CDR1 is SGHTA and CDR2 is FQGNSA in the germline V gene. V trimming: 8 bases; J trimming: 0 bases; junction bases outside the gene matches: 11. The CDR3 consists of 17 residues. Here the CDR3 DNA reads TGTGCCAGCTCACCAAATCGACTAGCGGGATACCAAGAGACCCAGTACTTC. Protein product: CASSPNRLAGYQETQYF. Full variable domain (remainder filled in from reference TRBV7-2 and TRBJ2-5): GAGVSQSPSNKVTEKGKDVELRCDPISGHTALYWYRQSLGQGLEFLIYFQGNSAPDKSGLPSDRFSAERTGGSVSTLTIQRTQQEDSAVYLCASSPNRLAGYQETQYFGPGTRLLVL.

This chain joins TRBV24-1 and TRBJ1-5; D remains unclear. This CDR3 contains 13 residues. Germline V gene lookup returns CDR1 KGHDR and CDR2 SFDVKD. Trimming took off 10 bases at V and 3 bases at J, with 12 bases between the two ends. The CDR3 bases are TGTGCCACGACCCGGGCAGTCAATCAGCCCCAGCATTTT. This sequence encodes CATTRAVNQPQHF.

This clonotype came up many times. Sequence at one end of the junction differs from germline and may be a read error. The rearrangement uses TRBV24-1 and TRBJ1-2, with TRBD1 as a possible D gene (6 bases). The CDR3 is 12 amino acids. CDR1 and CDR2 from the germline V gene are KGHDR and SFDVKD. The DNA of the CDR3 is TGTGCCGCCAGTGGCCAGGGGTATGGCTACACCTTC. Protein: CAASGQGYGYTF.

The genes are TRBV6-5 and TRBJ1-2, with 9 bases fitting TRBD1. The CDR3 contains 13 residues. Per the germline V gene, CDR1 is MNHEY and CDR2 is SVGAGI. Unmatched junction bases numbered 5, after V lost 6 bases and J lost 6 bases. CDR3 in DNA: TGTGCCAGCAGGATCGACAGGGGGGATGGCTACACCTTC. Its protein product is CASRIDRGDGYTF.

As for this clonotype: At one boundary the junction diverges from the germline segment, which might be a read error. The chain recombines TRBV6-1 with TRBJ1-1, with no clear D. Germline assignment: CDR1 MNHNS and CDR2 SASEGT. The CDR3 loop spans 14 amino acids. Written as DNA, the CDR3 is TGTGCCAGCAGTGAGGTTCAACCGAACACTGAGGCTTTCTTT. It is translated as CASSEVQPNTEAFF.

As concerns this clonotype: The junction shows a germline mismatch at one end, possibly a read error. The V call is TRBV5-1, the J call TRBJ1-1, with no clear D. The CDR3 runs 16 residues. CDR1 and CDR2 from the germline V gene are SGHRS and YFSETQ. The CDR3 bases are TGTGCCAGCAGTACACAACCCGGGAACATGAACACTGAAGCTTTCTTT. It codes for CASSTQPGNMNTEAFF.

To note about this clonotype: A much larger clone lies one base from this, so it may be a read error. This chain uses TRBV7-9 with TRBJ1-1; D not resolved. The CDR3 spans 14 residues. The V gene's germline CDR1 is SEHNR and CDR2 FQNEAQ (reference sequence). Trimming took off 1 base at V and 4 bases at J, with 10 bases between the two ends. CDR3 nucleotides: TGTGCCAGCAGCTTAGTACAGACGAGCACTGAAGCTTTCTTT. Translated: CASSLVQTSTEAFF.

The chain is built from TRBV6-6 and TRBJ1-1; tentative D call: TRBD1 (6 bases). This CDR3 contains 14 residues. V was clipped by 5 bases and J by 4 bases, with 14 bases between them. Germline lookup yields CDR1 MNHNY and CDR2 SVGAGI (reference sequence). DNA of the CDR3: TGTGCCAGCAGTGCCCAGGGGCTGGGCACTGAAGCTTTCTTT. Protein sequence: CASSAQGLGTEAFF.

The rearrangement links TRBV29-1 to TRBJ1-1; 7 nucleotides agree with TRBD1. The CDR3 has 14 residues. The junction had 6 bases not matched to a gene; V was cut back by 4 bases and J by 1 base. Germline V gene data show CDR1 as SQVTM and CDR2 as ANQGSEA. CDR3 residues: CSVGDRAPNTEAFF. The CDR3 coding sequence is TGCAGCGTTGGAGACAGGGCCCCGAACACTGAAGCTTTCTTT.